A selection of T cell receptor beta chains follows, all from one sample in a study of shared clonotypes between healthy human individuals. Assay: immunoSEQ multiplex PCR; the TCRdb copy retains only in-frame clones and omits some. The sample shows 2,500,000 or so clones, roughly 92% of them seen only once. Material for sequencing was naive CD4+ T cells sorted from blood. The receptors originated from a man aged 18 to 35 in good health. CDR3s include the opening cysteine and the closing phenylalanine or tryptophan. Fields, in order: J gene, V gene, clone size, D gene, CDR3 protein, CDR3 DNA. D genes are given only for firm matches. Rows give clone size only sometimes, using once, few, many, or a class for an expanded clone.

J gene: TRBJ1-1; V gene: TRBV7-9; clone size: .; D gene: TRBD1; CDR3 protein: CASSRSQGAGTEAFF; CDR3 DNA: TGTGCCAGCAGTCGATCGCAGGGGGCTGGCACTGAAGCTTTCTTT
J gene: TRBJ1-2; V gene: TRBV19; clone size: once; D gene: TRBD1; CDR3 protein: CASSDVGQGAYGYTF; CDR3 DNA: TGTGCCAGTAGCGATGTGGGACAGGGGGCCTATGGCTACACCTTC
J gene: TRBJ2-3; V gene: TRBV11-3; clone size: .; D gene: .; CDR3 protein: CASSLGDTQYF; CDR3 DNA: TGTGCCAGCAGCTTAGGAGATACGCAGTATTTT
J gene: TRBJ2-7; V gene: TRBV18; clone size: .; D gene: TRBD2; CDR3 protein: CASSLGTSGVVGYEQYF; CDR3 DNA: TGTGCCAGCTCACTTGGGACTAGCGGGGTTGTGGGTTACGAGCAGTACTTC
J gene: TRBJ1-2; V gene: TRBV2; clone size: .; D gene: .; CDR3 protein: CASREQGYGYTF; CDR3 DNA: TGTGCCAGCAGGGAACAGGGTTATGGCTACACCTTC
J gene: TRBJ2-2; V gene: TRBV11-3; clone size: .; D gene: TRBD2; CDR3 protein: CASSPVVSGSRTGELFF; CDR3 DNA: TGTGCCAGCAGCCCCGTTGTTAGCGGGAGTAGAACCGGGGAGCTGTTTTTT
J gene: TRBJ1-1; V gene: TRBV7-6; clone size: .; D gene: TRBD1; CDR3 protein: CASSLGQGGNTEAFF; CDR3 DNA: TGTGCCAGCAGCTTAGGTCAGGGGGGGAACACTGAAGCTTTCTTT
J gene: TRBJ2-4; V gene: TRBV28; clone size: .; D gene: TRBD2; CDR3 protein: CASGGGGAQMAKNIQYF; CDR3 DNA: TGTGCCAGTGGGGGCGGGGGGGCCCAGATGGCCAAAAACATTCAGTACTTC
J gene: TRBJ1-2; V gene: TRBV19; clone size: .; D gene: .; CDR3 protein: CASKTTTDGYTF; CDR3 DNA: TGTGCCAGTAAGACAACGACGGATGGCTACACCTTC
J gene: TRBJ2-6; V gene: TRBV28; clone size: .; D gene: TRBD1; CDR3 protein: CASSLPGQGPKFGGANVLTF; CDR3 DNA: TGTGCCAGCAGTTTGCCCGGACAGGGGCCCAAGTTTGGTGGGGCCAACGTCCTGACTTTC
J gene: TRBJ1-3; V gene: TRBV7-9; clone size: .; D gene: .; CDR3 protein: CASSLSQANGNTIYF; CDR3 DNA: TGTGCCAGCAGCTTGTCGCAGGCGAACGGAAACACCATATATTTT
J gene: TRBJ2-6; V gene: TRBV7-2; clone size: .; D gene: TRBD1; CDR3 protein: CASTLYGTGVTGANVLTF; CDR3 DNA: TGTGCCAGCACCCTATACGGGACAGGGGTCACTGGGGCCAACGTCCTGACTTTC
J gene: TRBJ2-6; V gene: TRBV7-9; clone size: .; D gene: .; CDR3 protein: CASSLAFGSGANVLTF; CDR3 DNA: TGTGCCAGCAGCTTAGCGTTCGGGTCTGGGGCCAACGTCCTGACTTTC
J gene: TRBJ2-5; V gene: TRBV21-1; clone size: .; D gene: .; CDR3 protein: CASTNFSGRGETQYF; CDR3 DNA: TGTGCCAGCACCAACTTTAGCGGGAGAGGGGAGACCCAGTACTTC
J gene: TRBJ1-4; V gene: TRBV5-1; clone size: .; D gene: .; CDR3 protein: CASSLSLTNEKLFF; CDR3 DNA: TGCGCCAGCAGCTTATCCTTAACTAATGAAAAACTGTTTTTT
J gene: TRBJ1-3; V gene: TRBV30; clone size: .; D gene: .; CDR3 protein: CAWSVGAGGNTIYF; CDR3 DNA: TGTGCCTGGAGTGTAGGGGCAGGGGGAAACACCATATATTTT
J gene: TRBJ1-4; V gene: TRBV28; clone size: once; D gene: .; CDR3 protein: CASSLRDWWANEKLFF; CDR3 DNA: TGTGCCAGCAGTTTAAGAGATTGGTGGGCTAATGAAAAACTGTTTTTT
J gene: TRBJ2-2; V gene: TRBV10-3; clone size: .; D gene: .; CDR3 protein: CAISGTENTGELFF; CDR3 DNA: TGTGCCATCTCCGGGACGGAGAACACCGGGGAGCTGTTTTTT
J gene: TRBJ2-1; V gene: TRBV7-3; clone size: .; D gene: TRBD1; CDR3 protein: CASSNTGGNEQFF; CDR3 DNA: TGTGCCAGCAGCAATACAGGGGGTAATGAGCAGTTCTTC
J gene: TRBJ2-3; V gene: TRBV9; clone size: .; D gene: TRBD2; CDR3 protein: CASSVTTTSGGARDTQYF; CDR3 DNA: TGTGCCAGCAGCGTAACGACGACTAGCGGGGGGGCGAGAGATACGCAGTATTTT
J gene: TRBJ1-6; V gene: TRBV7-2; clone size: .; D gene: .; CDR3 protein: CASSLRGTDQNSPLHF; CDR3 DNA: TGTGCCAGCAGCTTGCGAGGGACGGATCAAAATTCACCCCTCCACTTT
J gene: TRBJ2-6; V gene: TRBV18; clone size: .; D gene: TRBD2; CDR3 protein: CASSPLQTSGDSGANVLTF; CDR3 DNA: TGTGCCAGCTCACCACTCCAGACTAGCGGGGACTCTGGGGCCAACGTCCTGACTTTC
J gene: TRBJ2-1; V gene: TRBV10-3; clone size: .; D gene: .; CDR3 protein: CAISEGRGEQFF; CDR3 DNA: TGTGCCATCAGTGAAGGACGCGGTGAGCAGTTCTTC
J gene: TRBJ2-5; V gene: TRBV5-1; clone size: .; D gene: .; CDR3 protein: CASSPGTPRGETQYF; CDR3 DNA: TGCGCCAGCAGCCCCGGGACCCCAAGGGGGGAGACCCAGTACTTC
J gene: TRBJ2-7; V gene: TRBV5-6; clone size: .; D gene: .; CDR3 protein: CASSLGGSGAYEQYF; CDR3 DNA: TGTGCCAGCAGCTTGGGGGGTAGCGGTGCCTACGAGCAGTACTTC
J gene: TRBJ1-2; V gene: TRBV27; clone size: .; D gene: TRBD1; CDR3 protein: CASSVGQGFYGYTF; CDR3 DNA: TGTGCCAGCAGTGTGGGACAGGGGTTCTATGGCTACACCTTC
J gene: TRBJ2-3; V gene: TRBV27; clone size: once; D gene: .; CDR3 protein: CASRVDRLVTDTQYF; CDR3 DNA: TGTGCCAGCAGGGTCGACAGGCTCGTCACAGATACGCAGTATTTT
J gene: TRBJ2-1; V gene: TRBV7-2; clone size: .; D gene: TRBD2; CDR3 protein: CASSSWTSGNNEQFF; CDR3 DNA: TGTGCCAGCAGCTCCTGGACTAGCGGGAACAATGAGCAGTTCTTC
J gene: TRBJ2-7; V gene: TRBV11-1; clone size: once; D gene: .; CDR3 protein: CASSLDLLAPYEQYF; CDR3 DNA: TGTGCCAGCAGCTTAGATCTCCTAGCTCCCTACGAGCAGTACTTC
J gene: TRBJ2-4; V gene: TRBV19; clone size: once; D gene: TRBD1; CDR3 protein: CASSIQGVLAKNIQYF; CDR3 DNA: TGTGCCAGTAGTATCCAGGGGGTGCTAGCCAAAAACATTCAGTACTTC
J gene: TRBJ2-3; V gene: TRBV9; clone size: .; D gene: .; CDR3 protein: CASSTKSIPSTDTQYF; CDR3 DNA: TGTGCCAGCAGCACAAAAAGTATTCCTAGCACAGATACGCAGTATTTT
J gene: TRBJ2-7; V gene: TRBV5-5; clone size: .; D gene: .; CDR3 protein: CASSLNRVGGEQYF; CDR3 DNA: TGTGCCAGCAGCTTGAACAGGGTGGGCGGCGAGCAGTACTTC
J gene: TRBJ2-7; V gene: TRBV13; clone size: .; D gene: TRBD1; CDR3 protein: CASSFVAGTGGYEQYF; CDR3 DNA: TGTGCCAGCAGCTTTGTCGCCGGGACAGGGGGTTACGAGCAGTACTTC
J gene: TRBJ2-7; V gene: TRBV4-3; clone size: .; D gene: .; CDR3 protein: CASSQDPGQTYEQYF; CDR3 DNA: TGCGCCAGCAGCCAAGATCCTGGACAGACCTACGAGCAGTACTTC
J gene: TRBJ1-5; V gene: TRBV30; clone size: few; D gene: .; CDR3 protein: CAWSGQPEQPQHF; CDR3 DNA: TGTGCCTGGAGCGGACAGCCCGAACAGCCCCAGCATTTT
J gene: TRBJ1-1; V gene: TRBV19; clone size: .; D gene: .; CDR3 protein: CASSIAGPLNTEAFF; CDR3 DNA: TGTGCCAGTAGTATTGCAGGGCCCCTTAACACTGAAGCTTTCTTT
J gene: TRBJ2-1; V gene: TRBV30; clone size: .; D gene: .; CDR3 protein: CAFQTWGEFEQFF; CDR3 DNA: TGTGCCTTCCAAACCTGGGGCGAATTTGAGCAGTTCTTC
J gene: TRBJ2-5; V gene: TRBV7-2; clone size: .; D gene: .; CDR3 protein: CASSLVLSTAGYF; CDR3 DNA: TGTGCCAGCAGCTTAGTCTTGTCCACGGCGGGGTACTTC
J gene: TRBJ2-1; V gene: TRBV11-2; clone size: .; D gene: .; CDR3 protein: CASRTWGEQYNEQFF; CDR3 DNA: TGTGCCAGCAGAACCTGGGGCGAACAATACAATGAGCAGTTCTTC
J gene: TRBJ1-3; V gene: TRBV30; clone size: .; D gene: .; CDR3 protein: CAWSGSGNTIYF; CDR3 DNA: TGTGCCTGGAGTGGTTCTGGAAACACCATATATTTT
J gene: TRBJ1-5; V gene: TRBV18; clone size: .; D gene: .; CDR3 protein: CASSPDRNQPQHF; CDR3 DNA: TGTGCCAGCTCTCCGGACAGAAATCAGCCCCAGCATTTT
J gene: TRBJ2-7; V gene: TRBV11-3; clone size: once; D gene: TRBD1; CDR3 protein: CASSRGQGFYEQYF; CDR3 DNA: TGTGCCAGCAGCCGGGGACAGGGATTCTACGAGCAGTACTTC
J gene: TRBJ1-6; V gene: TRBV10-3; clone size: .; D gene: TRBD1; CDR3 protein: CAISQGASNNSPLHF; CDR3 DNA: TGTGCCATCAGCCAGGGGGCTAGTAATAATTCACCCCTCCACTTT
J gene: TRBJ2-7; V gene: TRBV27; clone size: .; D gene: .; CDR3 protein: CASSFTRVGLGSYEQYF; CDR3 DNA: TGTGCCAGCAGTTTCACGAGGGTTGGATTGGGATCCTACGAGCAGTACTTC
J gene: TRBJ1-2; V gene: TRBV5-1; clone size: .; D gene: .; CDR3 protein: CASSLAMGQFYGYTF; CDR3 DNA: TGCGCCAGCAGCTTGGCCATGGGGCAGTTCTATGGCTACACCTTC
J gene: TRBJ2-1; V gene: TRBV13; clone size: .; D gene: .; CDR3 protein: CASSLGGLDYNEQFF; CDR3 DNA: TGTGCCAGCAGCTTAGGGGGACTGGACTACAATGAGCAGTTCTTC
J gene: TRBJ1-1; V gene: TRBV2; clone size: .; D gene: TRBD1; CDR3 protein: CASSLTGYAEAFF; CDR3 DNA: TGTGCCAGCAGCCTGACAGGGTACGCTGAAGCTTTCTTT
J gene: TRBJ2-3; V gene: TRBV30; clone size: .; D gene: TRBD1; CDR3 protein: CAWGQGNTDTQYF; CDR3 DNA: TGTGCCTGGGGACAGGGGAACACAGATACGCAGTATTTT
J gene: TRBJ1-1; V gene: TRBV5-4; clone size: .; D gene: TRBD1; CDR3 protein: CASSLSMDRTEAFF; CDR3 DNA: TGTGCCAGCAGCCTTTCGATGGACAGGACTGAAGCTTTCTTT
J gene: TRBJ2-6; V gene: TRBV5-5; clone size: .; D gene: .; CDR3 protein: CASSLTGLSGANVLTF; CDR3 DNA: TGTGCCAGCAGCTTGACGGGACTCTCTGGGGCCAACGTCCTGACTTTC
J gene: TRBJ1-5; V gene: TRBV29-1; clone size: .; D gene: TRBD1; CDR3 protein: CSVGGGTDNQPQHF; CDR3 DNA: TGCAGCGTTGGGGGAGGGACAGACAATCAGCCCCAGCATTTT
J gene: TRBJ2-7; V gene: TRBV11-2; clone size: .; D gene: TRBD1; CDR3 protein: CASSATGTGEYEQYF; CDR3 DNA: TGTGCCAGCAGCGCCACCGGGACAGGGGAATACGAGCAGTACTTC
J gene: TRBJ1-2; V gene: TRBV5-5; clone size: .; D gene: .; CDR3 protein: CASSLWGDYGYTF; CDR3 DNA: TGTGCCAGCAGCTTGTGGGGGGACTATGGCTACACCTTC
J gene: TRBJ1-1; V gene: TRBV18; clone size: .; D gene: TRBD1; CDR3 protein: CASSPGQVVNTEAFF; CDR3 DNA: TGTGCCAGCTCACCTGGACAGGTCGTGAACACTGAAGCTTTCTTT
J gene: TRBJ1-2; V gene: TRBV18; clone size: .; D gene: TRBD1; CDR3 protein: CASSPQGDNYGYTF; CDR3 DNA: TGTGCCAGCTCACCCCAGGGGGACAACTATGGCTACACCTTC